Detailed here is one TCR beta chain. Its antigen is unidentified. Time point here: newly diagnosed GD, antithyroid drugs for less than 3 months. From RNA extracted from PBMCs, the TCR library was made. This entry comes from a study of regulatory T cells in long-lasting Graves disease. Study-level information: Antithyroid drug use was under 3 months in newly diagnosed Graves' patients. Study-level results: For persistent Graves' patients, TCR diversity was lower than for newly diagnosed ones.

This CDR3 has 17 residues. CDR1 is SGHVS, CDR2 FQNEAQ, per germline. With V trimmed by 0 bases and J by 5 bases, 9 bases remained unmatched. CDR3-region Arm-PCR and iRepertoire HTBI primers produced the TCR beta libraries. From the multiplex PCR reads, TCRdb called clonotypes with MiXCR, one entry per CDR3 protein. Of 440,000 or so distinct CDR3 sequences listed, around 17% are singletons. The sample was also linked to a second study, of T cells in Graves' hyperthyroidism and ophthalmopathy.

Specimen: peripheral blood mononuclear cells (PBMCs), collected at new diagnosis, from a patient treated with antithyroid drugs. The TCR was taken from a woman aged 25 to 39 with Graves disease. The gene calls are TRBV7-8 and TRBJ2-5; TRBD2 agrees at 10 bases. CDR3 region: CASSLAPSGSVEETQYF. Here the CDR3 DNA reads TGTGCCAGCAGCTTAGCTCCTAGCGGGAGTGTAGAGGAGACCCAGTACTTC. The whole variable domain, remainder taken from reference TRBV7-8 and TRBJ2-5, is GAGVSQSPRYKVAKRGQDVALRCDPISGHVSLFWYQQALGQGPEFLTYFQNEAQLDKSGLPSDRFFAERPEGSVSTLKIQRTQQEDSAVYLCASSLAPSGSVEETQYFGPGTRLLVL.